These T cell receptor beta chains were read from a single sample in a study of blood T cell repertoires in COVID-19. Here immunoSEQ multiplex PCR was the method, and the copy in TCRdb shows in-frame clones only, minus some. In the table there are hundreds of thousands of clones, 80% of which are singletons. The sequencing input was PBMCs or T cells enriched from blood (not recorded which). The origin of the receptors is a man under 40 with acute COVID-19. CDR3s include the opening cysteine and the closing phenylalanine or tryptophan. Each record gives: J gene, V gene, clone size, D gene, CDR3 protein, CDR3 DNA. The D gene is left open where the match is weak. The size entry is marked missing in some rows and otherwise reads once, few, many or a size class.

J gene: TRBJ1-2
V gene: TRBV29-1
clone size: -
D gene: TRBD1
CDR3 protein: CSVEGDYWGTGYGYTF
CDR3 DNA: TGCAGCGTTGAAGGGGATTATTGGGGGACAGGCTATGGCTACACCTTC

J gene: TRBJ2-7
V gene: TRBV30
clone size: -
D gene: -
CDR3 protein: CAWNTGLYEQYF
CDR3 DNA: TGTGCCTGGAACACGGGACTTTACGAGCAGTACTTC

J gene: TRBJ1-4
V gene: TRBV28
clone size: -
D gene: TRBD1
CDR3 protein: CASSSIGQGRTEKLFF
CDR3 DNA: TGTGCCAGCAGTTCAATTGGACAGGGGAGGACTGAAAAACTGTTTTTT

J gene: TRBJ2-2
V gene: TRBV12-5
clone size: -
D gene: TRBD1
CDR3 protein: CASGVRTGGTGELFF
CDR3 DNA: TGTGCTAGTGGTGTAAGAACAGGGGGCACCGGGGAGCTGTTTTTT

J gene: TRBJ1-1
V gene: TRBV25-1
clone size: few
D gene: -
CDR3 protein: CASSEWGGTEAFF
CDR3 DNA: TGTGCCAGCAGTGAATGGGGGGGCACTGAAGCTTTCTTT

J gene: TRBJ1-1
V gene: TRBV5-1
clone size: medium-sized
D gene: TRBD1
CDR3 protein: CASSFDRDHTEAFF
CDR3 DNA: TGCGCCAGCAGCTTCGACAGGGACCACACTGAAGCTTTCTTT

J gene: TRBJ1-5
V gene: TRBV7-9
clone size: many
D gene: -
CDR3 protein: CATSSGVSNQPQHF
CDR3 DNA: TGTGCCACCTCGTCAGGGGTGAGCAATCAGCCCCAGCATTTT

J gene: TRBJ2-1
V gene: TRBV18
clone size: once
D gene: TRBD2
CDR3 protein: CASSVAGLAYNEQFF
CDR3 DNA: TGTGCCAGCTCTGTAGCGGGGTTAGCCTACAATGAGCAGTTCTTC

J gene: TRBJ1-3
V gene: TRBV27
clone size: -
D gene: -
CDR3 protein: CASSSGLRRAGNTIYF
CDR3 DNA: TGTGCCAGCAGTTCGGGACTCCGGAGGGCTGGAAACACCATATATTTT

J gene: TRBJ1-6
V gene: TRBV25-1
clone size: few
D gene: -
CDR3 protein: CASSPPTNNSPLHF
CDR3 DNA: TGTGCCAGCAGTCCGCCCACAAACAATTCACCCCTCCACTTT

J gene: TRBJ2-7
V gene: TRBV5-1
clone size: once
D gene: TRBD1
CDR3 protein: CASSWGDRGHQYF
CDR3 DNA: TGCGCCAGCAGCTGGGGGGACAGGGGACATCAGTACTTC

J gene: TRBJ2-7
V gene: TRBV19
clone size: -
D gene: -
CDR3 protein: CASSKPGGAENSYEQYF
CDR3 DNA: TGTGCCAGTAGTAAGCCCGGGGGAGCGGAAAACTCCTACGAGCAGTACTTC

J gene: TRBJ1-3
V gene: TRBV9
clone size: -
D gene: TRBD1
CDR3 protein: CASSKRDRGFYSGNTIYF
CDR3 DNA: TGTGCCAGCAGCAAGCGGGACAGGGGATTCTACTCTGGAAACACCATATATTTT

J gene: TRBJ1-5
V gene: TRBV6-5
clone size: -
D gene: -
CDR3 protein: CASNNPLEPQHF
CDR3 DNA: TGTGCCAGCAACAACCCGTTGGAGCCCCAGCATTTT

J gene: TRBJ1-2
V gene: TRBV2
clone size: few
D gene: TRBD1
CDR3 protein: CARTYGQGGTGYTF
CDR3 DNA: TGTGCCAGAACCTACGGACAGGGAGGAACGGGCTACACCTTC

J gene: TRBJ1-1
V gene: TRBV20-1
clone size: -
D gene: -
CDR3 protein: CSASSPGDTEAFF
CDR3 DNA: TGCAGTGCTAGTTCCCCAGGGGACACTGAAGCTTTCTTT

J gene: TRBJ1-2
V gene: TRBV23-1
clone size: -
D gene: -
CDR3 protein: CASPTREREDGYTF
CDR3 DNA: TGCGCCAGCCCCACTAGGGAAAGGGAGGATGGCTACACCTTC

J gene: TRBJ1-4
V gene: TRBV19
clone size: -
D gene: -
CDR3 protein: CASSDQRYNEKLFF
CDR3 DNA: TGTGCCAGTAGTGATCAGAGGTATAATGAAAAACTGTTTTTT

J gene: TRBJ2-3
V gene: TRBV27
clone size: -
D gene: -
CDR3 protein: CASTPVVDTQYF
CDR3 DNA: TGTGCCAGCACCCCGGTGGTAGATACGCAGTATTTT

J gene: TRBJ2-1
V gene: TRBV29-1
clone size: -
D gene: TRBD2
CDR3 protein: CSVASGLPGEQFF
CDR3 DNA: TGCAGCGTTGCTAGCGGGCTCCCCGGTGAGCAGTTCTTC

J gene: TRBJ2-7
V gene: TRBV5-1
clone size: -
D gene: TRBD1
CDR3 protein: CASSEGDSSDEQYF
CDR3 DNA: TGCGCCAGCAGCGAAGGGGACAGTAGCGACGAGCAGTACTTC

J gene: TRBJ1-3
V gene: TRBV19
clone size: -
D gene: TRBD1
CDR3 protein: CASSNGQGGNTIYF
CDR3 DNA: TGTGCCAGTAGTAACGGACAGGGTGGAAACACCATATATTTT

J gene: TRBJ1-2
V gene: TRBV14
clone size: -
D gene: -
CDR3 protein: CASSQVAGPRGYGYTF
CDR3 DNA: TGTGCCAGCAGCCAAGTTGCGGGGCCGAGGGGCTATGGCTACACCTTC

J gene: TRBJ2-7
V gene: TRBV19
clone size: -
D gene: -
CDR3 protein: CASSITGIAYEQYF
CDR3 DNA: TGTGCCAGTAGTATCACCGGGATCGCCTACGAGCAGTACTTC

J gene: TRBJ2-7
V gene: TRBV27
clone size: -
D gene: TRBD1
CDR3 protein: CASSLLAGQGASEQYF
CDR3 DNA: TGTGCCAGCAGTTTATTGGCGGGACAGGGGGCCTCCGAGCAGTACTTC

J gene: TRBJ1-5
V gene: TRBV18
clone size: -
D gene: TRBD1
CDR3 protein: CASSLGTAPQPQHF
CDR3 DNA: TGTGCCAGCTCACTTGGGACAGCCCCCCAGCCCCAGCATTTT

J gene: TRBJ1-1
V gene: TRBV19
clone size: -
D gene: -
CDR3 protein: CASTIDGFRGARTEAFF
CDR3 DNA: TGTGCCAGTACAATCGACGGGTTTCGGGGGGCAAGAACTGAAGCTTTCTTT

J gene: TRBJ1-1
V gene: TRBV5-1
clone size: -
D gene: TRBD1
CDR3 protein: CASSVRDRYMNTEAFF
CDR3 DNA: TGCGCCAGCAGCGTCCGGGACAGATACATGAACACTGAAGCTTTCTTT

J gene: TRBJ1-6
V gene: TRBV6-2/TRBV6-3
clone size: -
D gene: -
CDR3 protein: CASSYRGVGPGWPLHF
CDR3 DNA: TGTGCCAGCAGTTACCGGGGGGTAGGACCCGGTTGGCCCCTCCACTTT

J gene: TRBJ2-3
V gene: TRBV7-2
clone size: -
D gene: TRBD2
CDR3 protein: CASSLTSGGDTQYF
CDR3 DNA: TGTGCCAGCAGCTTAACTAGCGGGGGAGATACGCAGTATTTT

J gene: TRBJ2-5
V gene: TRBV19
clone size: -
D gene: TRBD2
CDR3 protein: CASSMVAGGGETQYF
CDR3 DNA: TGTGCCAGTAGTATGGTTGCGGGGGGTGGAGAGACCCAGTACTTC

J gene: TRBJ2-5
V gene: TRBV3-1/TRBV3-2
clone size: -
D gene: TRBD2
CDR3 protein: CASSQVRPSGLQETQYF
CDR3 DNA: TGTGCCAGCAGCCAAGTTAGGCCTAGCGGGCTCCAAGAGACCCAGTACTTC

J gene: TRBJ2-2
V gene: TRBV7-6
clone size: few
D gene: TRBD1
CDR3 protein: CASSLTRTGPGELFF
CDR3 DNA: TGTGCCAGCAGCTTAACTAGGACAGGACCCGGGGAGCTGTTTTTT

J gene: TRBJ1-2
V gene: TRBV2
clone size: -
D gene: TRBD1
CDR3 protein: CASSQSQGAQGYTF
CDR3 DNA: TGTGCCAGCAGCCAAAGCCAGGGGGCGCAAGGCTACACCTTC

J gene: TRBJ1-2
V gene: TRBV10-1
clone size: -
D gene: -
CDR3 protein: CASSESGAAGYTF
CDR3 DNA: TGCGCCAGCAGTGAGTCAGGGGCCGCTGGCTACACCTTC

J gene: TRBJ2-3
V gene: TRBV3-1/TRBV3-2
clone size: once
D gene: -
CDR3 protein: CASSHRVSDTQYF
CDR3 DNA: TGTGCCAGCAGCCATAGAGTCTCAGATACGCAGTATTTT

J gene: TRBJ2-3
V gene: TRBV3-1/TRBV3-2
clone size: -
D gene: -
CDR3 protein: CASSQDQRGTDTQYF
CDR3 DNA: TGTGCCAGCAGCCAAGACCAACGCGGCACAGATACGCAGTATTTT

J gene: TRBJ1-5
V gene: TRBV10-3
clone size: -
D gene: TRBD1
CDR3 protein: CASTTGVGQPQHF
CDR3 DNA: TGTGCCTCCACGACAGGGGTTGGTCAGCCCCAGCATTTT

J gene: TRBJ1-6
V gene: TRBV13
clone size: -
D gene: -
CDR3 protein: CASSPRGSSSYNSPLHF
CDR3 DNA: TGTGCCAGCAGCCCGCGGGGTTCGAGCTCCTATAATTCACCCCTCCACTTT

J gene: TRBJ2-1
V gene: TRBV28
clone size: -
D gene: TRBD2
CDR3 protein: CASGDNFIAGGPGAEQFF
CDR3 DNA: TGTGCCAGCGGCGACAATTTTATAGCGGGGGGGCCGGGTGCTGAGCAGTTCTTC

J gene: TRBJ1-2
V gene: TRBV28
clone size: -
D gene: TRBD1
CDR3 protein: CASSFRGQGARDYGYTF
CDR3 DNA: TGTGCCAGCAGTTTCCGAGGACAGGGGGCAAGGGACTATGGCTACACCTTC

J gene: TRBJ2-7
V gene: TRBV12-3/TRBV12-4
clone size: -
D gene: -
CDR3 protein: CASTRGSSYEQYF
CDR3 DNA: TGTGCCAGTACGAGGGGGTCTTCCTACGAGCAGTACTTC